Listed below are T cell receptor beta chains from one sample, sequenced in a study of T-cell reconstitution after alpha-beta-depleted transplantation in children. TCRdb redid the calling of the PCR reads with MiXCR, one entry per CDR3 protein. The sample holds fewer than 150,000 distinct CDR3 sequences, 9.5% to 10% seen once. The sequencing here drew on PBMCs, mostly from graft donor cells, taken 180 days after TCRalphabeta/CD19-depleted stem cell transplant. Every receptor here comes from a girl in the first two years of life who had a stem cell transplant for combined immunodeficiency, so the T cells may come from the graft donor. Both conserved end residues are part of each CDR3. A D gene is named only where the DNA matches it firmly. Some rows have no size entry. The others give once, few or many, or a class for an expanded clone.

size: NA; V: TRBV29-1; J: TRBJ1-3; D: NA; CDR3: CSVLLPGSTGNTIYF; DNA: TGCAGCGTTCTCCTCCCAGGATCAACGGGAAACACCATATATTTT
size: few; V: TRBV20-1; J: TRBJ1-1; D: TRBD1; CDR3: CSARIGQGRTEAFF; DNA: TGCAGTGCGAGGATTGGACAGGGAAGGACTGAAGCTTTCTTT
size: few; V: TRBV19; J: TRBJ2-2; D: TRBD2; CDR3: CASSIAGGVTGELFF; DNA: TGTGCCAGTAGTATCGCGGGAGGCGTCACCGGGGAGCTGTTTTTT
size: few; V: TRBV20-1; J: TRBJ1-5; D: NA; CDR3: CSATGNGNQPQHF; DNA: TGCAGTGCTACGGGGAACGGCAATCAGCCCCAGCATTTT
size: few; V: TRBV2; J: TRBJ2-7; D: TRBD2; CDR3: CASSEFSGSFGEQYF; DNA: TGTGCCAGCAGTGAGTTTAGCGGGAGCTTTGGGGAGCAGTACTTC
size: few; V: TRBV20-1; J: TRBJ2-3; D: TRBD1; CDR3: CSALTGRADTQYF; DNA: TGCAGTGCCCTGACAGGGCGAGCAGATACGCAGTATTTT
size: few; V: TRBV6-1; J: TRBJ2-1; D: TRBD2; CDR3: CASSLLWGAGYEQFF; DNA: TGTGCCAGCAGCCTCCTGTGGGGAGCGGGATATGAGCAGTTCTTC
size: few; V: TRBV5-5; J: TRBJ1-5; D: NA; CDR3: CASSLGLNDQPQHF; DNA: TGTGCCAGCAGCCTCGGGTTGAACGATCAGCCCCAGCATTTT
size: NA; V: TRBV4-1; J: TRBJ2-1; D: NA; CDR3: CASSPSGREQFF; DNA: TGCGCCAGCAGCCCAAGTGGCCGGGAGCAGTTCTTC
size: NA; V: TRBV7-2; J: TRBJ1-2; D: NA; CDR3: CASSLAGGDYGYTF; DNA: TGTGCCAGCAGCTTAGCAGGGGGTGACTATGGCTACACCTTC
size: few; V: TRBV5-5; J: TRBJ2-3; D: TRBD2; CDR3: CASSFFRGGTDTQYF; DNA: TGTGCCAGCAGCTTTTTCCGGGGGGGCACAGATACGCAGTATTTT
size: NA; V: TRBV20-1; J: TRBJ2-3; D: NA; CDR3: CSATRDSPTDTQYF; DNA: TGCAGTGCCACCCGGGACTCCCCCACAGATACGCAGTATTTT
size: NA; V: TRBV10-3; J: TRBJ2-7; D: TRBD2; CDR3: CAISGGAAYEQYF; DNA: TGTGCCATCAGCGGGGGGGCAGCCTACGAGCAGTACTTC
size: many; V: TRBV5-1; J: TRBJ2-6; D: TRBD1; CDR3: CASSLGTGAGANVLTF; DNA: TGCGCCAGCAGCTTGGGGACAGGGGCTGGGGCCAACGTCCTGACTTTC
size: NA; V: TRBV5-5; J: TRBJ1-1; D: NA; CDR3: CASSWSELTNTEAFF; DNA: TGTGCCAGCAGTTGGAGTGAGCTAACCAACACTGAAGCTTTCTTT
size: NA; V: TRBV11-3; J: TRBJ2-2; D: NA; CDR3: CASSPRTTGELFF; DNA: TGTGCCAGCAGCCCCCGAACCACCGGGGAGCTGTTTTTT
size: NA; V: TRBV11-2; J: TRBJ1-1; D: TRBD1; CDR3: CASSLQTGPHTEAFF; DNA: TGTGCCAGCAGCTTACAGACAGGGCCACACACTGAAGCTTTCTTT
size: NA; V: TRBV6-1; J: TRBJ2-2; D: NA; CDR3: CASIPVEGGELFF; DNA: TGTGCCAGCATCCCTGTGGAAGGCGGGGAGCTGTTTTTT
size: few; V: TRBV5-1; J: TRBJ2-1; D: TRBD2; CDR3: CASRGTSGYNEQFF; DNA: TGCGCCAGCAGGGGGACTAGCGGCTACAATGAGCAGTTCTTC
size: NA; V: TRBV12-3/TRBV12-4; J: TRBJ2-1; D: TRBD2; CDR3: CASSPGVAGGPYNEQFF; DNA: TGTGCCAGCAGTCCAGGGGTAGCGGGGGGGCCCTACAATGAGCAGTTCTTC
size: few; V: TRBV5-5; J: TRBJ1-4; D: NA; CDR3: CASSLNRLRGNEKLFF; DNA: TGTGCCAGCAGCTTAAACAGGCTCCGAGGGAATGAAAAACTGTTTTTT
size: many; V: TRBV7-6; J: TRBJ2-2; D: NA; CDR3: CASSLAGPNTGELFF; DNA: TGTGCCAGCAGCTTAGCGGGGCCGAACACCGGGGAGCTGTTTTTT
size: NA; V: TRBV7-2; J: TRBJ2-1; D: NA; CDR3: CASSLLRETYNEQFF; DNA: TGTGCCAGCAGCCTGCTGAGGGAGACCTACAATGAGCAGTTCTTC
size: few; V: TRBV6-1; J: TRBJ2-7; D: NA; CDR3: CASRKQLLSYEQYF; DNA: TGTGCCAGCAGGAAACAGCTCCTCTCCTACGAGCAGTACTTC
size: many; V: TRBV10-3; J: TRBJ2-3; D: TRBD1; CDR3: CAIRQGADTQYF; DNA: TGTGCCATCAGGCAGGGGGCAGATACGCAGTATTTT
size: few; V: TRBV11-1; J: TRBJ2-1; D: TRBD1; CDR3: CASSSQDRDQFF; DNA: TGTGCCAGCAGCTCCCAGGACAGGGATCAGTTCTTC
size: NA; V: TRBV7-2; J: TRBJ2-3; D: NA; CDR3: CASSLGTGLNTDTQYF; DNA: TGTGCCAGCAGCTTAGGTACGGGACTCAACACAGATACGCAGTATTTT
size: NA; V: TRBV4-1; J: TRBJ2-2; D: TRBD2; CDR3: CASSQEGEGTGELFF; DNA: TGCGCCAGCAGCCAAGAAGGGGAGGGCACCGGGGAGCTGTTTTTT
size: NA; V: TRBV3-1; J: TRBJ1-1; D: TRBD1; CDR3: CASSQVGQGLGAFF; DNA: TGTGCCAGCAGCCAAGTGGGACAGGGGTTAGGAGCTTTCTTT
size: few; V: TRBV25-1; J: TRBJ2-5; D: NA; CDR3: CASSGLGEGAGTQYF; DNA: TGTGCCAGCAGTGGACTCGGAGAGGGAGCGGGGACCCAGTACTTC
size: NA; V: TRBV4-3; J: TRBJ2-1; D: NA; CDR3: CASSQERYREDNEQFF; DNA: TGCGCCAGCAGCCAAGAGAGATACAGGGAAGACAATGAGCAGTTCTTC
size: many; V: TRBV7-6; J: TRBJ2-1; D: TRBD2; CDR3: CASSATSGRASNEQFF; DNA: TGTGCCAGCAGCGCTACTAGCGGGAGGGCCTCCAATGAGCAGTTCTTC
size: NA; V: TRBV7-2; J: TRBJ1-5; D: TRBD1; CDR3: CASSLRTGALSNQPQHF; DNA: TGTGCCAGCAGCCTGAGGACAGGAGCCCTTAGCAATCAGCCCCAGCATTTT
size: many; V: TRBV29-1; J: TRBJ2-5; D: NA; CDR3: CSGGSAGQYF; DNA: TGCAGCGGGGGGTCAGCAGGCCAGTACTTC
size: NA; V: TRBV9; J: TRBJ2-3; D: TRBD2; CDR3: CASSARTSGSTDTQYF; DNA: TGTGCCAGCAGCGCCAGGACTAGCGGATCCACAGATACGCAGTATTTT
size: few; V: TRBV20-1; J: TRBJ2-1; D: NA; CDR3: CSARRTVTYNEQFF; DNA: TGCAGTGCTAGAAGGACCGTCACCTACAATGAGCAGTTCTTC
size: NA; V: TRBV20-1; J: TRBJ2-1; D: NA; CDR3: CSASGVGTEQFF; DNA: TGCAGTGCGTCCGGGGTGGGGACTGAGCAGTTCTTC
size: NA; V: TRBV7-2; J: TRBJ2-5; D: NA; CDR3: CASSRSVGKSWSQYF; DNA: TGTGCCAGCAGCCGATCCGTAGGAAAGTCTTGGTCCCAGTACTTC
size: NA; V: TRBV29-1; J: TRBJ2-1; D: NA; CDR3: CSTNRGGSDNEQFF; DNA: TGCAGCACCAACAGGGGAGGCTCTGACAATGAGCAGTTCTTC
size: NA; V: TRBV20-1; J: TRBJ2-1; D: TRBD2; CDR3: CSARLLGLAYNEQFF; DNA: TGCAGTGCTAGGCTCTTGGGACTAGCCTACAATGAGCAGTTCTTC
size: many; V: TRBV13; J: TRBJ2-3; D: TRBD2; CDR3: CASSLAGGRTDTQYF; DNA: TGTGCCAGCAGCTTAGCGGGGGGACGCACAGATACGCAGTATTTT
size: NA; V: TRBV15; J: TRBJ2-5; D: NA; CDR3: CATSRDGWGLAWETQYF; DNA: TGTGCCACCAGCAGAGATGGATGGGGCTTGGCATGGGAGACCCAGTACTTC
size: few; V: TRBV12-3/TRBV12-4; J: TRBJ1-2; D: NA; CDR3: CASSSSLGRVRDNYGYTF; DNA: TGTGCCAGCAGTTCCTCCCTCGGGCGTGTCAGGGACAACTATGGCTACACCTTC
size: many; V: TRBV6-1; J: TRBJ2-2; D: NA; CDR3: CATTDTSNTGELFF; DNA: TGTGCCACCACGGACACTTCGAACACCGGGGAGCTGTTTTTT
size: few; V: TRBV29-1; J: TRBJ2-1; D: TRBD2; CDR3: CSVEDGLAVSYNEQFF; DNA: TGCAGCGTTGAAGACGGACTAGCGGTATCCTACAATGAGCAGTTCTTC
size: many; V: TRBV20-1; J: TRBJ1-1; D: NA; CDR3: CSANLNIEAFF; DNA: TGCAGTGCCAACCTGAACATAGAAGCTTTCTTT
size: few; V: TRBV5-1; J: TRBJ2-5; D: TRBD1; CDR3: CASKQGARETQYF; DNA: TGCGCCAGCAAGCAGGGGGCCCGTGAGACCCAGTACTTC
size: NA; V: TRBV20-1; J: TRBJ1-1; D: TRBD1; CDR3: CSARGPSGQGTEAFF; DNA: TGCAGTGCTAGAGGTCCCTCGGGACAGGGGACTGAAGCTTTCTTT
size: few; V: TRBV10-3; J: TRBJ1-1; D: NA; CDR3: CAISMAVDNTEAFF; DNA: TGTGCCATCAGTATGGCCGTGGATAACACTGAAGCTTTCTTT
size: few; V: TRBV11-3; J: TRBJ2-7; D: NA; CDR3: CASSSWIGSSYEQYF; DNA: TGTGCCAGCAGCTCATGGATCGGGTCTTCCTACGAGCAGTACTTC
size: NA; V: TRBV4-3; J: TRBJ1-1; D: NA; CDR3: CASSQDRQYTEAFF; DNA: TGCGCCAGCAGCCAAGATAGACAGTACACTGAAGCTTTCTTT
size: few; V: TRBV20-1; J: TRBJ2-3; D: NA; CDR3: CSASGARGTDTQYF; DNA: TGCAGTGCTAGCGGGGCCCGAGGCACAGATACGCAGTATTTT
size: few; V: TRBV3-1; J: TRBJ2-1; D: NA; CDR3: CASSLYWLSSYNEQFF; DNA: TGTGCCAGCAGCCTTTATTGGTTGAGCTCCTACAATGAGCAGTTCTTC
size: few; V: TRBV6-2/TRBV6-3; J: TRBJ2-7; D: NA; CDR3: CASSYSYRYGDEQYF; DNA: TGTGCCAGCAGTTACTCGTATCGGTATGGCGACGAGCAGTACTTC
size: NA; V: TRBV20-1; J: TRBJ1-2; D: TRBD1; CDR3: CSALTGAGGYGYTF; DNA: TGCAGTGCTCTCACGGGGGCAGGGGGGTATGGCTACACCTTC
size: few; V: TRBV10-3; J: TRBJ2-7; D: NA; CDR3: CAISLALSYEQYF; DNA: TGTGCCATCAGCCTAGCCCTCTCCTACGAGCAGTACTTC
size: few; V: TRBV18; J: TRBJ2-1; D: TRBD2; CDR3: CASSPLAGVAYNEQFF; DNA: TGTGCCAGCTCACCTTTAGCGGGGGTCGCCTACAATGAGCAGTTCTTC
size: few; V: TRBV29-1; J: TRBJ2-7; D: TRBD1; CDR3: CSVEDTGGGEQYF; DNA: TGCAGCGTTGAAGATACAGGGGGCGGCGAGCAGTACTTC
size: many; V: TRBV5-1; J: TRBJ2-7; D: NA; CDR3: CASSSLGRQYF; DNA: TGCGCCAGCAGCTCGTTGGGACGGCAGTACTTC